This is a list of T cell receptor beta chains from one sample in a study of control samples from healthy donors and cancer patients. Sequenced by immunoSEQ multiplex PCR; TCRdb stores in-frame clones only, minus some. The sample contains about 110,000 clones, roughly 79% of which appear only once. The source material was blood. These TCRs come from a man aged 18 to 29 in good health. The CDR3 runs from the conserved cysteine through the conserved F or W. The order of the fields is V gene, D gene, J gene, clone size, CDR3 protein, CDR3 DNA. D genes are given only for firm matches. Not all rows give a size; the values are once, few, many and, for expanded clones, a class.

TRBV28	TRBD2	TRBJ2-3	NA	CASSLHTSGEESDTQYF	TGTGCCAGCAGTTTACACACTAGCGGGGAGGAATCAGATACGCAGTATTTT
TRBV5-1	TRBD1	TRBJ1-4	NA	CASSRTGTGGWQDEKLFF	TGCGCCAGCAGCCGAACTGGGACAGGGGGTTGGCAGGATGAAAAACTGTTTTTT
TRBV4-3	NA	TRBJ1-2	NA	CASSQDLINTIYGYTF	TGCGCCAGCAGCCAAGATCTTATAAACACGATCTATGGCTACACCTTC
TRBV7-2	NA	TRBJ2-7	NA	CASSAAPGRYYEQYF	TGTGCCAGCAGCGCCGCCCCCGGCAGATACTACGAGCAGTACTTC
TRBV27	NA	TRBJ2-2	NA	CASSSGVNTGELFF	TGTGCCAGCAGTTCAGGGGTGAACACCGGGGAGCTGTTTTTT
TRBV10-3	TRBD2	TRBJ2-1	NA	CATGPGLADSYNEQFF	TGTGCCACGGGCCCTGGACTAGCGGACTCCTACAATGAGCAGTTCTTC
TRBV7-6	NA	TRBJ2-1	NA	CASSPEGVWDDNEQFF	TGTGCCAGCAGCCCAGAAGGGGTTTGGGACGACAATGAGCAGTTCTTC
TRBV19	TRBD1	TRBJ1-2	NA	CASSIGGGDSSGYTF	TGTGCCAGTAGTATAGGAGGAGGGGACAGCTCTGGCTACACCTTC
TRBV10-1	NA	TRBJ1-6	NA	CASSESARRNSPLHF	TGCGCCAGCAGTGAGTCGGCACGGCGGAATTCACCCCTCCACTTT
TRBV3-1/TRBV3-2	TRBD1	TRBJ1-2	NA	CASSHSGQGARYGYTF	TGTGCCAGCAGCCACTCTGGGCAGGGGGCTCGGTATGGCTACACCTTC
TRBV6-5	TRBD1	TRBJ1-2	NA	CASRGTANYGYTF	TGTGCCAGCAGGGGGACAGCTAACTATGGCTACACCTTC
TRBV19	NA	TRBJ2-7	NA	CASSISQGPYEQYF	TGTGCCAGTAGTATTTCCCAGGGTCCCTACGAGCAGTACTTC
TRBV6-5	NA	TRBJ2-2	NA	CASSYGQFAGELFF	TGTGCCAGCAGTTACGGACAGTTTGCCGGGGAGCTGTTTTTT
TRBV3-1/TRBV3-2	NA	TRBJ1-3	few	CASSPSGRVSGNTIYF	TGTGCCAGCAGCCCCTCGGGACGAGTAAGTGGAAACACCATATATTTT
TRBV6-1	NA	TRBJ1-1	NA	CASSEVRHSEAFF	TGTGCCAGCAGTGAAGTTAGGCACAGTGAAGCTTTCTTT
TRBV10-3	NA	TRBJ1-5	NA	CAISESEGSNQPQHF	TGTGCCATCAGTGAGTCGGAAGGAAGCAATCAGCCCCAGCATTTT
TRBV6-4	NA	TRBJ1-2	NA	CASSDTTTGLYGYTF	TGTGCCAGCAGTGACACCACTACAGGGCTCTATGGCTACACCTTC
TRBV7-2	TRBD2	TRBJ2-5	NA	CASSETWRGAGQETQYF	TGTGCCAGCAGCGAAACTTGGCGGGGGGCAGGGCAAGAGACCCAGTACTTC
TRBV6-5	TRBD1	TRBJ2-7	NA	CASGDRGFHEQYF	TGTGCCAGTGGGGACAGGGGGTTCCACGAGCAGTACTTC
TRBV3-1/TRBV3-2	TRBD2	TRBJ2-5	few	CASSQTSGGQETQYF	TGTGCCAGCAGCCAAACTAGCGGGGGCCAAGAGACCCAGTACTTC
TRBV5-1	NA	TRBJ2-2	NA	CASSLDWGGELFF	TGCGCCAGCAGCTTGGACTGGGGCGGGGAGCTGTTTTTT
TRBV7-2	TRBD2	TRBJ2-5	NA	CASSTGLAGGYQETQYF	TGTGCCAGCAGCACGGGACTAGCGGGGGGGTACCAAGAGACCCAGTACTTC
TRBV5-1	NA	TRBJ2-6	NA	CASSLASSGANVLTF	TGCGCCAGCAGCTTGGCTTCCTCTGGGGCCAACGTCCTGACTTTC
TRBV27	TRBD2	TRBJ2-3	NA	CASSPLAGETDTQYF	TGTGCCAGCAGCCCACTAGCGGGGGAAACAGATACGCAGTATTTT
TRBV5-1	NA	TRBJ2-4	once	CASSLVGWATSTKNIQYF	TGCGCCAGCAGCTTGGTAGGGTGGGCGACCTCGACCAAAAACATTCAGTACTTC
TRBV11-2	TRBD2	TRBJ2-1	NA	CASSYRAGNDPSYNEQFF	TGTGCCAGCAGCTACCGAGCGGGGAATGATCCCTCCTACAATGAGCAGTTCTTC
TRBV28	TRBD1	TRBJ1-1	NA	CASRDGQVPKAFF	TGTGCCAGCAGGGACGGACAGGTCCCAAAAGCTTTCTTT
TRBV15	TRBD1	TRBJ1-2	NA	CATSASGTGGGYTF	TGTGCCACCAGCGCCTCCGGGACAGGAGGTGGCTACACCTTC
TRBV7-2	NA	TRBJ2-6	NA	CAGRGVFSGANVLTF	TGTGCCGGGAGAGGAGTATTCTCTGGGGCCAACGTCCTGACTTTC
TRBV5-6	NA	TRBJ1-6	NA	CASSLSGRWSSPLHF	TGTGCCAGCAGCTTGTCGGGTAGGTGGAGTTCACCCCTCCACTTT
TRBV13	NA	TRBJ2-5	NA	CASSPFGAGAQKTQYF	TGTGCCAGCAGCCCATTCGGTGCGGGGGCCCAAAAGACCCAGTACTTC
TRBV15	NA	TRBJ2-1	NA	CATSREEASNEQFF	TGTGCCACCAGCAGAGAAGAGGCCTCCAATGAGCAGTTCTTC
TRBV19	TRBD1	TRBJ1-4	NA	CASSIGTGPEKLFF	TGTGCCAGTAGTATCGGGACAGGACCTGAAAAACTGTTTTTT
TRBV4-1	NA	TRBJ2-3	NA	CASSQVGNSDTQYF	TGCGCCAGCAGCCAAGTAGGGAACTCAGATACGCAGTATTTT
TRBV6-4	NA	TRBJ1-2	once	CASCPGVSGPMFYGYTF	TGTGCCAGCTGCCCGGGGGTGAGCGGACCCATGTTCTATGGCTACACCTTC
TRBV14	NA	TRBJ2-3	few	CASSQTDRITDTQYF	TGTGCCAGCAGCCAAACAGACAGAATCACAGATACGCAGTATTTT
TRBV5-5	NA	TRBJ1-2	NA	CASSEIQGPYGYTF	TGTGCCAGCAGCGAGATACAGGGTCCCTATGGCTACACCTTC
TRBV19	TRBD2	TRBJ2-1	NA	CASSIGTSSYNEQFF	TGTGCCAGTAGTATAGGGACTAGCTCCTACAATGAGCAGTTCTTC
TRBV6-5	NA	TRBJ1-5	NA	CASSYSHRGNQPQHF	TGTGCCAGCAGTTACTCGCACAGGGGCAATCAGCCCCAGCATTTT
TRBV12-3/TRBV12-4	NA	TRBJ2-2	few	CASSLGWAGELFF	TGTGCCAGCAGTTTGGGGTGGGCCGGGGAGCTGTTTTTT
TRBV18	TRBD2	TRBJ2-5	NA	CASSPGERGDIKTQYF	TGTGCCAGCTCACCAGGCGAGCGGGGGGATATAAAGACCCAGTACTTC
TRBV7-2	NA	TRBJ2-1	NA	CASSLTGTYNEQFF	TGTGCCAGCAGCTTGACGGGGACCTACAATGAGCAGTTCTTC
TRBV3-1/TRBV3-2	NA	TRBJ1-1	few	CASSRDSLNTEAFF	TGTGCCAGCAGCCGAGACAGCCTGAACACTGAAGCTTTCTTT
TRBV3-1/TRBV3-2	NA	TRBJ2-3	NA	CASSQARGGLSYTQYF	TGTGCCAGCAGCCAAGCTAGAGGGGGTCTTTCATATACGCAGTATTTT
TRBV7-6	NA	TRBJ2-3	NA	CASSPKVGRSTDTQYF	TGTGCCAGCAGCCCGAAAGTCGGCCGGAGCACAGATACGCAGTATTTT